This T cell receptor (beta chain) emerged from a study of post-analysis software for immune sequencing data. Study-wide points: Controls showed significantly higher normalized Chao1 diversity than did multiple sclerosis patients.

A note on this clonotype: Its specificity is unknown.

cDNA libraries for TCR beta contained unique molecular identifiers. It was from roughly 1 to 10 million T cells that 450,000 to 550,000 cDNA molecules came. A single record per CDR3 protein comes from TCRdb applying MiXCR to the PCR reads. The repertoire consists of 650,000 to 850,000 distinct CDR3 sequences, with about half occurring once and the leading ten covering 4.9%. Sequences were obtained from blood. This clonotype was obtained from a girl aged 5-17 years with multiple sclerosis.

CDR3 bases: TGCAGTGCCCACGGAGGCAGGGGAGACAATCAGCCCCAGCATTTT. Translated, it gives CSAHGGRGDNQPQHF. This chain uses TRBV20-1 with TRBJ1-5; tentative D call: TRBD1 (6 bases). CDR1 is DFQATT, CDR2 SNEGSKA, per germline (reference sequence). This CDR3 has 15 amino acids. The ends were cut back, 6 bases at V and 3 bases at J, with 18 bases in the middle.